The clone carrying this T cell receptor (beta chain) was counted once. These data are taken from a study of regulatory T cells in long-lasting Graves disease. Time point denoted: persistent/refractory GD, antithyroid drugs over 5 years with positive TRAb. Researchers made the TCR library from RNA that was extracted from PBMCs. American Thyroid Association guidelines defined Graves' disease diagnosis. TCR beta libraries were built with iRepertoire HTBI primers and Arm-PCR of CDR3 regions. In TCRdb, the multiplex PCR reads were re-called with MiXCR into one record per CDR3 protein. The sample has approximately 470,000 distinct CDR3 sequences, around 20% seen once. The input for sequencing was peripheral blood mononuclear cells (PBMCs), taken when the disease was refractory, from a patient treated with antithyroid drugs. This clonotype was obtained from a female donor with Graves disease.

The CDR3 loop is CASSRRETNTGELFF. The CDR3 DNA reads TGTGCCAGCAGCAGGCGGGAGACGAACACCGGGGAGCTGTTTTTT. The chain uses TRBV5-6 and TRBJ2-2, with 7 bases that match TRBD2. Unmatched junction bases numbered 3, after V lost 4 bases and J lost 0 bases. Looked up from germline, CDR1 is SGHDT and CDR2 is YYEEEE. This CDR3 is 15 amino acids long.